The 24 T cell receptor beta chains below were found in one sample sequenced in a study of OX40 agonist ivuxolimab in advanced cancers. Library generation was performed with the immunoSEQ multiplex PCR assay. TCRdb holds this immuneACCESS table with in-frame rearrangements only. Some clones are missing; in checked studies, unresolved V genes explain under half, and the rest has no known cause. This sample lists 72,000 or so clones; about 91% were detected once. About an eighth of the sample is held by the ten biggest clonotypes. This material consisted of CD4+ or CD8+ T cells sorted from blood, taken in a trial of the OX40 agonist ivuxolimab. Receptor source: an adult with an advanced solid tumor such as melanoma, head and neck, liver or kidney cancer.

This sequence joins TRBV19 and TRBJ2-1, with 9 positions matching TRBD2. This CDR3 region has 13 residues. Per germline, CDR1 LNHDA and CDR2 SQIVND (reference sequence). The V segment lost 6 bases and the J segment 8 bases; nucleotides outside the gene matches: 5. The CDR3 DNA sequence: TGTGCCAGTAGACAGCGGGAGGTTGATGAGCAGTTCTTC. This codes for CASRQREVDEQFF.

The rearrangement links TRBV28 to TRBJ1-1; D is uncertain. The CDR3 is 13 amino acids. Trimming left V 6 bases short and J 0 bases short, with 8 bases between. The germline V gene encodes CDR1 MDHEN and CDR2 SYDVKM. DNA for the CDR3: TGTGCCAGCAGCCTGGACGTGAACACTGAAGCTTTCTTT. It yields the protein CASSLDVNTEAFF. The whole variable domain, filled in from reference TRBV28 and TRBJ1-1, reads DVKVTQSSRYLVKRTGEKVFLECVQDMDHENMFWYRQDPGLGLRLIYFSYDVKMKEKGDIPEGYSVSREKKERFSLILESASTNQTSMYLCASSLDVNTEAFFGQGTRLTVV.

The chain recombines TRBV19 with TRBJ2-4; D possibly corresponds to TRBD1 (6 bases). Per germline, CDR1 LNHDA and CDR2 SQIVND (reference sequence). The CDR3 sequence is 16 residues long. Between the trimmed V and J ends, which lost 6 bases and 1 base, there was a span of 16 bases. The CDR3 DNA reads TGTGCCAGTAGCCGTGACAGGTGGGGGGCCAAAAACATTCAGTACTTC. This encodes CASSRDRWGAKNIQYF.

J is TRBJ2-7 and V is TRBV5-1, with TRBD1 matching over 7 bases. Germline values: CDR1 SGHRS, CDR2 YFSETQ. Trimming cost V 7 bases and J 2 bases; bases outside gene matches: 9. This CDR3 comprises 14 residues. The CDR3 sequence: CASGIRDRAYEQYF. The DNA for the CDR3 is TGCGCCAGCGGAATCCGGGACAGAGCCTACGAGCAGTACTTC.

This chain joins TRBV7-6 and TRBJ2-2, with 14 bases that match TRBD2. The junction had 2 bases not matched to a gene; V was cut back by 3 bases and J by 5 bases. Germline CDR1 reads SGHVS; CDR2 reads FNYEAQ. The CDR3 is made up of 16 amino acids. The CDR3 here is CASSLWTSGGTGELFF. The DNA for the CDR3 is TGTGCCAGCAGCTTGTGGACTAGCGGGGGGACCGGGGAGCTGTTTTTT. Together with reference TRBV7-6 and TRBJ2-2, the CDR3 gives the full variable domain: GAGVSQSPRYKVTKRGQDVALRCDPISGHVSLYWYRQALGQGPEFLTYFNYEAQQDKSGLPNDRFSAERPEGSISTLTIQRTEQRDSAMYRCASSLWTSGGTGELFFGEGSRLTVL.

Written as DNA, the CDR3 is TGTGCCAGCAGTAGTTGGGGCCAGGGGGTCTCCGGGGAGCTGTTTTTT. Encoded protein: CASSSWGQGVSGELFF. The chain has TRBV4-2 and TRBJ2-2, with 7 bases matching TRBD1. The trim removed 6 bases at V and 6 bases at J, leaving 13 bases unmatched. The CDR3 is 16 amino acids. Germline V CDR1 and CDR2: LGHNA, YNFKEQ.

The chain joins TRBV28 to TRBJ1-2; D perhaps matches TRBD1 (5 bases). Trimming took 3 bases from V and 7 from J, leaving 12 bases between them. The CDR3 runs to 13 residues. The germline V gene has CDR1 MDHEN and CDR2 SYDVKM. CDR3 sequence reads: CASSLGTHTGYTF. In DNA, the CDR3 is TGTGCCAGCAGTTTGGGGACCCATACTGGCTACACCTTC.

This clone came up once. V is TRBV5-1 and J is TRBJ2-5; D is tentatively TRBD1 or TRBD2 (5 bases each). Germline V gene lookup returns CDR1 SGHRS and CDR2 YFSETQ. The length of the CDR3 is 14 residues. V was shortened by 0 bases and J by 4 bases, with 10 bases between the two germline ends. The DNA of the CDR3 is TGCGCCAGCAGCTTGGCAGGGAGAGGAGAGACCCAGTACTTC. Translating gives CASSLAGRGETQYF.

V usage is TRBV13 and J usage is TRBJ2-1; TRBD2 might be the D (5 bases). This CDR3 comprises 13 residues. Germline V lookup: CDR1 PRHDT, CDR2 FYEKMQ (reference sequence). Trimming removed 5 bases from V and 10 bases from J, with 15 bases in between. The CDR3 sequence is CASSPPQRREQFF. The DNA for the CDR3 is TGTGCCAGCAGCCCCCCCCAGCGGAGAGAGCAGTTCTTC. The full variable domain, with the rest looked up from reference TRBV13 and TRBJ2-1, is AAGVIQSPRHLIKEKRETATLKCYPIPRHDTVYWYQQGPGQDPQFLISFYEKMQSDKGSIPDRFSAQQFSDYHSELNMSSLELGDSALYFCASSPPQRREQFFGPGTRLTVL.

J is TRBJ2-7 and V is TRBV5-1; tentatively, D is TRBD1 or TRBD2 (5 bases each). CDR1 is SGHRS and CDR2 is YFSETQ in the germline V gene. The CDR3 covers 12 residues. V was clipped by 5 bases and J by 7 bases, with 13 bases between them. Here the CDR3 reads CASRSGSWEQYF. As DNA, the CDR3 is TGCGCCAGCAGGTCAGGGAGTTGGGAGCAGTACTTC.

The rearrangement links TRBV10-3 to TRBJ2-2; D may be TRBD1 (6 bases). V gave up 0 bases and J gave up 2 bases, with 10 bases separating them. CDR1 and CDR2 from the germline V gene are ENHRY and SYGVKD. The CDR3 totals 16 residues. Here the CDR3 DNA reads TGTGCCATCAGTGAGTCGACAGGCAGCAACACCGGGGAGCTGTTTTTT. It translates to CAISESTGSNTGELFF.

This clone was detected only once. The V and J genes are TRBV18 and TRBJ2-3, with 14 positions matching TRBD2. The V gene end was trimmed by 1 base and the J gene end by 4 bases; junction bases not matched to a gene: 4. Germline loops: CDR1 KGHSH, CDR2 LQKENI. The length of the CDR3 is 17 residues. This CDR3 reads CASSPLGTSGSSDTQYF. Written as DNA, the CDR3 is TGTGCCAGCTCACCACTTGGGACTAGCGGGAGCTCAGATACGCAGTATTTT. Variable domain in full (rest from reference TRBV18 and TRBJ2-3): NAGVMQNPRHLVRRRGQEARLRCSPMKGHSHVYWYRQLPEEGLKFMVYLQKENIIDESGMPKERFSAEFPKEGPSILRIQQVVRGDSAAYFCASSPLGTSGSSDTQYFGPGTRLTVL.

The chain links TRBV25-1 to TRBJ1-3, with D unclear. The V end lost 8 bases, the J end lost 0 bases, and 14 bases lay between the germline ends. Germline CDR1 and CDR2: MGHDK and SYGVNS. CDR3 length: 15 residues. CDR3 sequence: CASAGEGFSGNTIYF. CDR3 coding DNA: TGTGCCAGCGCTGGAGAGGGCTTCTCTGGAAACACCATATATTTT.

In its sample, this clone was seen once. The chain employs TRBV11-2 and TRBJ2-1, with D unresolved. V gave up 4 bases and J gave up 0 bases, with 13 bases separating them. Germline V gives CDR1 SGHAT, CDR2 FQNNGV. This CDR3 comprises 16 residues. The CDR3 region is CASSSDGVSSYNEQFF. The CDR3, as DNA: TGTGCCAGCAGCTCCGACGGTGTTAGCTCCTACAATGAGCAGTTCTTC.

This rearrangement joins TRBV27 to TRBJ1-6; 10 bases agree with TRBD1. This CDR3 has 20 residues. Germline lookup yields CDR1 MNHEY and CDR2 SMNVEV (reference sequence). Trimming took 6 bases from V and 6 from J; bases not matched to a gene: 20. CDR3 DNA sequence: TGTGCCAGCAGCCCTAACCCGGGACAGGGGTACCAACCAGTTAATTCACCCCTCCACTTT. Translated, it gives CASSPNPGQGYQPVNSPLHF.

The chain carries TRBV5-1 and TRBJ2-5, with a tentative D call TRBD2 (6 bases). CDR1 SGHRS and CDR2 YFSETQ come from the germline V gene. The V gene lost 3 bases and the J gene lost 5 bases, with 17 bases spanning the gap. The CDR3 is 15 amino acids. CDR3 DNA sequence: TGCGCCAGCAGCTACGGGACTCTCTTTGGTGAGACCCAGTACTTC. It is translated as CASSYGTLFGETQYF.

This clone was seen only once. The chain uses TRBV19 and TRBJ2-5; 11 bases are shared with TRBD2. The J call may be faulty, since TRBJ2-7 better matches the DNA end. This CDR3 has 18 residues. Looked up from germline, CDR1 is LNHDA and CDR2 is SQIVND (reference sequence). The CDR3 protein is CASSLLPSSGGFSYEQYF. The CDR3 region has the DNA TGTGCCAGTAGTTTACTACCTTCTAGCGGGGGGTTCTCCTACGAGCAGTACTTC.

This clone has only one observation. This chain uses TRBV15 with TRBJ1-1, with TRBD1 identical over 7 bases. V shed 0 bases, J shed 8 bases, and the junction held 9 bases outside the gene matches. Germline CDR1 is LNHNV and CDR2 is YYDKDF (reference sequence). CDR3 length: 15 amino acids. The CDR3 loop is CATSRDLGQVGEAFF. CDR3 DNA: TGTGCCACCAGCAGAGATCTCGGACAGGTCGGAGAAGCTTTCTTT.

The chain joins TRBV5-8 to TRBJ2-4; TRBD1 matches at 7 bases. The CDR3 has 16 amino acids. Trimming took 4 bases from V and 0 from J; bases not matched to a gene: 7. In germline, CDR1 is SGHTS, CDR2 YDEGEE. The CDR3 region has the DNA TGTGCCAGCAGCCCCGGCACAGGGGAAGCCAAAAACATTCAGTACTTC. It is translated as CASSPGTGEAKNIQYF. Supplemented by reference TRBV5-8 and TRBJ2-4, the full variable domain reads EAGVTQSPTHLIKTRGQQATLRCSPISGHTSVYWYQQALGLGLQFLLWYDEGEERNRGNFPPRFSGRQFPNYSSELNVNALELEDSALYLCASSPGTGEAKNIQYFGAGTRLSVL.

Here the CDR3 reads CASSYLSGRTSNEQFF. The CDR3, as DNA: TGTGCCAGCAGTTATCTTAGCGGGAGGACGAGCAATGAGCAGTTCTTC. The rearrangement uses TRBV6-5 and TRBJ2-1, with TRBD2 identical over 10 bases. Germline trimming cut 3 bases from V and 6 bases from J; bases unmatched to any gene: 8. Germline CDR1 MNHEY, CDR2 SVGAGI. CDR3 length: 16 amino acids.

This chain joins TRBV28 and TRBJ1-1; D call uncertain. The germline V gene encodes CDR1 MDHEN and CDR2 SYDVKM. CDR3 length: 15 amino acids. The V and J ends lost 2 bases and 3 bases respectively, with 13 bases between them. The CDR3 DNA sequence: TGTGCCAGCAGTTTAAGGCCTGCTGAAGACACTGAAGCTTTCTTT. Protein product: CASSLRPAEDTEAFF.

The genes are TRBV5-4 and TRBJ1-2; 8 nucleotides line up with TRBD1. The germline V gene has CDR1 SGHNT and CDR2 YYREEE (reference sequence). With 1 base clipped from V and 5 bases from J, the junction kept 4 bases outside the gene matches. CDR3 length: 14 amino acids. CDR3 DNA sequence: TGTGCCAGCAGCTTGCAGGGGGCCAGATATGGCTACACCTTC. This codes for CASSLQGARYGYTF.

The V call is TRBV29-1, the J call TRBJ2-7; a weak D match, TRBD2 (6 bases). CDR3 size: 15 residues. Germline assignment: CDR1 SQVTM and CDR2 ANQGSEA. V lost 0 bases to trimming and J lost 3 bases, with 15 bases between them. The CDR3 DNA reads TGCAGCGTTGAAGATCTTGGAGGGATGAACTACGAGCAGTACTTC. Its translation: CSVEDLGGMNYEQYF.

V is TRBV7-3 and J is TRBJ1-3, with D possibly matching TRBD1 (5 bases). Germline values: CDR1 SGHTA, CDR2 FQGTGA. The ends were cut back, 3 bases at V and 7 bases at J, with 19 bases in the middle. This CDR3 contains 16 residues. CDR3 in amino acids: CASSFGRRVSSNTIYF. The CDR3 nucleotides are TGTGCCAGCAGCTTTGGGCGCAGGGTTTCATCGAACACCATATATTTT.